One sample yielded the 3 T cell receptor beta chains listed below, sequenced in a study of blood T cell repertoires in COVID-19. The assay was immunoSEQ multiplex PCR, and TCRdb's table has in-frame clones only and misses some. The data contain about 480,000 clones, more than 75% of them singletons. The sample was PBMCs or T cells enriched from blood (not recorded which). The receptors come from a woman between 40 and 50 years old who had recovered from COVID-19.

This clone has only one observation. This chain links TRBV24-1 with TRBJ2-3; TRBD1 is a possible D gene (6 bases). Trimming took off 0 bases at V and 6 bases at J, with 12 bases between the two ends. CDR1 and CDR2 from the germline V gene are KGHDR and SFDVKD. The CDR3 extends over 15 amino acids. The CDR3 protein is CATSDLRGRGDTQYF. CDR3 in DNA: TGTGCCACCAGTGATTTGCGTGGTAGGGGGGATACGCAGTATTTT.

This clone was seen only once. The CDR3 bases are TGTGCCAGCAGTACAGGGGGTTCACCCCTCCACTTT. Translating it yields CASSTGGSPLHF. This chain uses TRBV12-3 or TRBV12-4 with TRBJ1-6; the match to TRBD1 covers 8 bases. Trimming took 5 bases from V and 9 from J; bases not matched to a gene: 0. CDR3 size: 12 residues.

The V call is TRBV6-2 or TRBV6-3, the J call TRBJ1-1; TRBD1 is a possible D gene (6 bases). The CDR3 has 15 amino acids. Germline CDR1 MNHEY, CDR2 SVGEGT. The V end was cut by 2 bases, the J end by 8 bases, with 18 bases between. CDR3: CASSYQTFNRVEAFF. The CDR3 DNA reads as TGTGCCAGCAGTTACCAGACCTTTAACAGGGTCGAAGCTTTCTTT.